What follows are 12 T cell receptor beta chains derived from one specimen sequenced in a study of blood T cell repertoires in COVID-19. Measured with immunoSEQ multiplex PCR; TCRdb has only the in-frame clones, and not every one. The table records hundreds of thousands of clones, more than 75% of them present only once. The sequenced sample was PBMCs or T cells enriched from blood (not recorded which). The receptor set was obtained from a young man with acute COVID-19.

This clone was observed a handful of times. J is TRBJ1-6 and V is TRBV28; D unclear. The germline V and J ends were trimmed by 3 bases and 6 bases, with 9 bases remaining between them. CDR3 length: 14 amino acids. Germline CDR1 is MDHEN and CDR2 is SYDVKM. In DNA, the CDR3 is TGTGCCAGCAGTTTTTGGGCCCCTAATTCACCCCTCCACTTT. As protein: CASSFWAPNSPLHF.

This clone has more than one count but fewer than ten. The chain uses TRBV11-2 and TRBJ2-5, with 16 bases matching TRBD2. The germline V gene has CDR1 SGHAT and CDR2 FQNNGV. The CDR3 is 19 residues long. J lost 5 bases, V lost 2 bases, and 11 bases had no gene match. The CDR3 DNA follows: TGTGCCAGCAGCTTAAAACCGGGACTAGCGGGGGGGCTGAGGGAGACCCAGTACTTC. Translated, it gives CASSLKPGLAGGLRETQYF. Looking up the rest from reference TRBV11-2 and TRBJ2-5 gives the full variable domain: EAGVAQSPRYKIIEKRQSVAFWCNPISGHATLYWYQQILGQGPKLLIQFQNNGVVDDSQLPKDRFSAERLKGVDSTLKIQPAKLEDSAVYLCASSLKPGLAGGLRETQYFGPGTRLLVL.

The rearrangement uses TRBV27 and TRBJ1-1; D is undetermined. The length of the CDR3 is 14 residues. Germline loops: CDR1 MNHEY, CDR2 SMNVEV (reference sequence). V was pared by 6 bases and J by 6 bases, with 17 bases between. CDR3 amino acids: CASRWTRGEPEAFF. The CDR3, as DNA: TGTGCCAGCAGGTGGACTCGAGGTGAACCTGAAGCTTTCTTT.

V usage is TRBV6-5 and J usage is TRBJ1-1; D uncertain. Trimming took 8 bases from V and 1 from J, leaving 14 bases between them. The germline gives CDR1 MNHEY, CDR2 SVGAGI. The CDR3 contains 14 residues. This CDR3 is CASGSGLGNTEAFF. CDR3 sequence (DNA): TGTGCCAGCGGTTCGGGGTTGGGGAACACTGAAGCTTTCTTT.

This rearrangement joins TRBV7-9 to TRBJ1-2; D gene uncertain. The CDR3 runs to 14 residues. With 1 base removed from V and 1 base from J, the gap between germline ends came to 7 bases. The germline gives CDR1 SEHNR, CDR2 FQNEAQ (reference sequence). CDR3 DNA: TGTGCCAGCAGCTTAGTAGAGAGTAACTATGGCTACACCTTC. This sequence encodes CASSLVESNYGYTF.

The chain links TRBV6-1 to TRBJ1-2; 10 bases map to TRBD1. This CDR3 spans 17 amino acids. Germline lookup yields CDR1 MNHNS and CDR2 SASEGT. The trim removed 2 bases at V and 3 bases at J, leaving 9 bases unmatched. CDR3 loop: CASSEWTIGQGDYGYTF. The CDR3 DNA reads as TGTGCCAGCAGTGAATGGACAATCGGACAGGGGGACTATGGCTACACCTTC.

This clone was recorded once. The chain has TRBV10-3 and TRBJ1-2; no clear D gene. This CDR3 has 14 amino acids. The germline V and J ends were trimmed by 6 bases and 0 bases, with 11 bases remaining between them. Germline CDR1 is ENHRY and CDR2 is SYGVKD. The CDR3 region is CAIRAEPPNYGYTF. The CDR3 region has the DNA TGTGCCATCAGGGCGGAACCTCCTAACTATGGCTACACCTTC.

The sample holds a few counts of this clone. This chain joins TRBV7-9 and TRBJ2-7; 8 positions agree with TRBD2. V shed 3 bases and J 6 bases; nucleotides not matched to a gene: 4. The length of the CDR3 is 13 residues. Germline-derived CDR1 and CDR2 are SEHNR and FQNEAQ (reference sequence). The CDR3 here is CASSFGGGTEQYF. The CDR3, as DNA: TGTGCCAGCAGCTTCGGCGGGGGGACCGAGCAGTACTTC.

The V gene is TRBV9, the J gene TRBJ1-1; D gene uncertain. Germline assignment: CDR1 SGDLS and CDR2 YYNGEE. The V gene lost 3 bases and the J gene lost 8 bases, with 11 bases spanning the gap. CDR3 length: 12 residues. The CDR3 DNA follows: TGTGCCAGCAGCGCCCCTTCGGGAGAAGCTTTCTTT. Its translation is CASSAPSGEAFF. Supplemented by reference TRBV9 and TRBJ1-1, the full variable domain reads DSGVTQTPKHLITATGQRVTLRCSPRSGDLSVYWYQQSLDQGLQFLIQYYNGEERAKGNILERFSAQQFPDLHSELNLSSLELGDSALYFCASSAPSGEAFFGQGTRLTVV.

The chain recombines TRBV29-1 with TRBJ2-2; D may be TRBD2 (5 bases). The CDR3 covers 14 residues. Trimming shortened V by 1 base and J by 6 bases, and 12 bases separated the two germline ends. Germline V gene data show CDR1 as SQVTM and CDR2 as ANQGSEA. The CDR3 DNA reads TGCAGCGTTGAAGGGTACAGCGGTCCCGGGGAGCTGTTTTTT. This codes for CSVEGYSGPGELFF.

The gene calls are TRBV11-2 and TRBJ1-1; D may be TRBD1 (5 bases). Trimming pared 2 bases from V and 1 base from J, leaving 5 bases between. The CDR3 consists of 13 residues. Germline V gene sequence: CDR1 SGHAT, CDR2 FQNNGV. CDR3 nucleotide sequence: TGTGCCAGCAGCTTACAGGGGAACACTGAAGCTTTCTTT. This encodes CASSLQGNTEAFF. Full variable domain (outside the CDR3, taken from reference TRBV11-2 and TRBJ1-1): EAGVAQSPRYKIIEKRQSVAFWCNPISGHATLYWYQQILGQGPKLLIQFQNNGVVDDSQLPKDRFSAERLKGVDSTLKIQPAKLEDSAVYLCASSLQGNTEAFFGQGTRLTVV.

This clone was detected once. This chain links TRBV5-1 with TRBJ2-2, with a tentative D call TRBD1 (5 bases). The CDR3 contains 16 residues. The germline V gene has CDR1 SGHRS and CDR2 YFSETQ. V was trimmed by 0 bases and J by 3 bases, leaving 12 bases between them. CDR3 bases: TGCGCCAGCAGCTTGGAGGGCAGGGCGGACACCGGGGAGCTGTTTTTT. It yields the protein CASSLEGRADTGELFF.